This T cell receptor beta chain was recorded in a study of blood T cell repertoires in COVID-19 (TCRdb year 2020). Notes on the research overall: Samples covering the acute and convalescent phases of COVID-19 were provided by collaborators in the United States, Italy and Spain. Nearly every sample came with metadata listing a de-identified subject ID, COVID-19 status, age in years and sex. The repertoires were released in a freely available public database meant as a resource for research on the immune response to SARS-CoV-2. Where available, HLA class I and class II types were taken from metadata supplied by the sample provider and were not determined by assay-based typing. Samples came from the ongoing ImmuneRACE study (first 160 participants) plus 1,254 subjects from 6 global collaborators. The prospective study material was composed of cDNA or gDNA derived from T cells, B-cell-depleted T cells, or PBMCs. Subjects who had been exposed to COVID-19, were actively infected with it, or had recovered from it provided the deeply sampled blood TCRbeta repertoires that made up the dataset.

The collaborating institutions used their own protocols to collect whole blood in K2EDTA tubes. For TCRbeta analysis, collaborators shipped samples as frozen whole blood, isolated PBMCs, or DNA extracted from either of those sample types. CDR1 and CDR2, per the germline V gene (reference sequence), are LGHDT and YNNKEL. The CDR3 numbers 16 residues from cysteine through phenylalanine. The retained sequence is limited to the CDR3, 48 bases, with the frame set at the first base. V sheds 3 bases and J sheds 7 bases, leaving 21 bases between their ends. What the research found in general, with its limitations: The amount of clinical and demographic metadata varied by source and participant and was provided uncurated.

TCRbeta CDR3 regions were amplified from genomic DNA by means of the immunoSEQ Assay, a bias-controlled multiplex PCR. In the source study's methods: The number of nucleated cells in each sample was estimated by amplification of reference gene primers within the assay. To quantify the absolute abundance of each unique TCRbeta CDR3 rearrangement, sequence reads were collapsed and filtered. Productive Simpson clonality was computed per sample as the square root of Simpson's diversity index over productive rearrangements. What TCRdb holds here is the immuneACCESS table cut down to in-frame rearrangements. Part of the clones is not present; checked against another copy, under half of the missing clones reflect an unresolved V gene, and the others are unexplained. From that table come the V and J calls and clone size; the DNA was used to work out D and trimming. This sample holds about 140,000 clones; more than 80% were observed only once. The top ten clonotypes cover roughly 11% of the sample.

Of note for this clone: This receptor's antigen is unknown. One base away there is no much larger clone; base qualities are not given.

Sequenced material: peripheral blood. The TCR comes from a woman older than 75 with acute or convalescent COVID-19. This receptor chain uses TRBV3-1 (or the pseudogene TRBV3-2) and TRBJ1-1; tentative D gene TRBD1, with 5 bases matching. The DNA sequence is TGTGCCAGCAGCCAGGCCCTAGGAAGGGGCGGTGGTGAAGCTTTCTTT. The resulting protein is CASSQALGRGGGEAFF.